This T cell receptor beta chain stems from a study of T cells in Graves' hyperthyroidism and ophthalmopathy. Study as a whole: At initial diagnosis, before any treatment had begun, peripheral blood was obtained. Study-wide points: Most clonotypes expanded in the thyroid (above 0.001) were also present in blood.

The TCR beta CDR3 regions underwent amplification using RNA transcripts as the source. During a first-round RT-PCR of the TCR CDR3, the HTBI primer set was used. A single record per CDR3 protein comes from TCRdb applying MiXCR to the multiplex PCR reads. The sample holds about 200,000 distinct CDR3 sequences, about 15% seen once. Trimming at V came to 4 bases and at J to 6 bases, leaving 3 bases not matched to a gene. Germline-derived CDR1 and CDR2 are MNHEY and SVGEGT. The length of the CDR3 is 16 residues. Points on this clonotype: What it recognizes is unknown.

Patients were excluded for uncontrolled infection, other autoimmune disease, pregnancy or lactation. This receptor was taken from a woman in her forties or fifties with Graves' hyperthyroidism. The chain employs TRBV6-2 or TRBV6-3 and TRBJ2-1, with 16 bases aligning to TRBD2. Material for sequencing was blood. Here the CDR3 reads CASSFGTSGRANEQFF. As DNA, the CDR3 is TGTGCCAGCAGTTTCGGGACTAGCGGGAGGGCCAATGAGCAGTTCTTC.